These T cell receptor beta chains were read from a single sample in a study of T-cell reconstitution after alpha-beta-depleted transplantation in children. TCRdb ran MiXCR on the PCR reads and lists one entry per CDR3 protein. This table has about 1,000,000 distinct CDR3 sequences, about 29% appearing once. The sequencing used PBMCs, mostly from graft donor cells, collected 360 days after TCRalphabeta/CD19-depleted stem cell transplant. Every receptor here comes from a boy under three years old who had a stem cell transplant for SCID, so the T cells may come from the graft donor. Both conserved end residues are part of each CDR3. The D gene is left open where the match is weak. Rows give clone size only sometimes, using once, few, many, or a class for an expanded clone.

>TRBJ2-3|NA|TRBV4-3|TRBD1
CASSQGTGLGDTQYF
TGCGCCAGCAGCCAAGGGACAGGGCTTGGAGATACGCAGTATTTT
>TRBJ1-6|NA|TRBV11-1|TRBD1
CASSLGAGQDGDWDSPLHF
TGTGCCAGCAGCTTAGGCGCCGGACAGGATGGAGATTGGGATTCACCCCTCCATTTT
>TRBJ2-7|few|TRBV12-3/TRBV12-4|NA
CASSFSSRDYEQYF
TGTGCCAGCAGTTTTAGTAGCAGAGACTACGAGCAGTACTTC
>TRBJ2-1|many|TRBV20-1|TRBD2
CSASGGGLNEQFF
TGCAGTGCTAGCGGCGGGGGATTGAATGAGCAGTTCTTC
>TRBJ2-3|many|TRBV2|NA
CASPTAYPTRDTQYF
TGTGCCAGCCCAACTGCCTACCCGACGAGAGATACGCAGTATTTT
>TRBJ2-7|NA|TRBV2|TRBD1
CASTPPASDRDSSYEQYF
TGTGCCAGCACGCCCCCCGCATCGGACAGGGATAGCTCCTACGAGCAGTACTTC
>TRBJ2-3|few|TRBV18|NA
CASSPLQGDTDTQYF
TGTGCCAGCTCACCATTGCAGGGAGACACAGATACGCAGTATTTT
>TRBJ2-1|NA|TRBV30|NA
CAWSVYRPYNEQFF
TGTGCCTGGAGTGTGTATAGGCCCTACAATGAGCAGTTCTTC
>TRBJ1-4|NA|TRBV2|NA
CASSTEWLSNEKLFF
TGTGCCAGCAGTACGGAGTGGCTCTCGAATGAAAAACTGTTTTTT
>TRBJ2-7|few|TRBV20-1|NA
CSAAFSGDEQYF
TGCAGTGCCGCTTTTTCCGGGGACGAGCAGTACTTC
>TRBJ2-1|few|TRBV2|NA
CASSRKALGLQHEQFF
TGTGCCAGCAGCAGAAAGGCTCTCGGACTCCAACATGAGCAGTTCTTC
>TRBJ2-5|NA|TRBV5-1|NA
CASRLGTGQETQYF
TGCGCCAGCAGGTTGGGGACGGGGCAAGAGACCCAGTACTTC
>TRBJ2-7|few|TRBV10-1|TRBD1
CASSESTGGRHEQYF
TGCGCCAGCAGTGAGTCGACAGGGGGACGCCACGAGCAGTACTTC
>TRBJ1-6|few|TRBV4-1|TRBD1
CASSPQQGPNSPLHF
TGCGCCAGCAGCCCTCAACAGGGGCCCAATTCACCCCTCCACTTT
>TRBJ2-1|NA|TRBV5-6|TRBD2
CASSLSAGGWDEQFF
TGTGCCAGCAGCTTGTCGGCGGGGGGTTGGGATGAGCAGTTCTTC
>TRBJ1-1|few|TRBV29-1|NA
CSVGTNEAFF
TGCAGCGTTGGGACTAACGAAGCTTTCTTT
>TRBJ2-1|few|TRBV20-1|NA
CSARDLWGASEQFF
TGCAGTGCTAGAGATTTGTGGGGGGCGTCAGAGCAGTTCTTC
>TRBJ1-2|many|TRBV12-3/TRBV12-4|NA
CASSRDSYGYTF
TGCGCCAGCAGCAGGGATTCCTATGGCTACACCTTC
>TRBJ2-4|NA|TRBV20-1|TRBD1
CSARVGTGGQGVNIQYF
TGCAGTGCTAGAGTTGGGACTGGGGGACAGGGGGTTAACATTCAGTACTTC
>TRBJ2-7|NA|TRBV4-3|TRBD2
CASSQDTLAGTYEQYF
TGCGCCAGCAGCCAAGATACACTAGCGGGGACCTACGAGCAGTACTTC
>TRBJ2-1|NA|TRBV5-1|NA
CASSGGPWTGPPYNEQFF
TGCGCCAGCAGTGGGGGGCCTTGGACAGGCCCCCCTTACAATGAGCAGTTCTTC
>TRBJ1-5|NA|TRBV28|TRBD1
CASSRTGGESNQPQHF
TGTGCCAGCAGTCGGACAGGGGGCGAGAGCAATCAGCCCCAGCATTTT
>TRBJ1-1|NA|TRBV4-1|NA
CASSQDPGLPNTEAFF
TGCGCCAGCAGCCAAGATCCGGGACTCCCGAACACTGAAGCTTTCTTT
>TRBJ2-2|few|TRBV4-2|TRBD2
CASSQWGGNTGELFF
TGTGCCAGCAGCCAATGGGGGGGGAACACCGGGGAGCTGTTTTTT
>TRBJ1-4|NA|TRBV6-1|NA
CASSQRIYSLTNEKLFF
TGTGCCAGCAGCCAAAGAATATACAGCTTGACAAATGAAAAACTGTTTTTT